These 17 T cell receptor beta chains came from one sample sequenced in a study of graft-versus-host responses after intestinal transplantation. Profiled with immunoSEQ multiplex PCR; TCRdb holds only in-frame clones, not every one. The table includes approximately 77,000 clones, around 93% detected once. This specimen consisted of PBMCs, obtained 98 days after intestinal transplantation. The source of these receptors is a human patient who received an intestinal transplant, so some T cells may come from the graft donor.

The rearrangement links TRBV12-5 to TRBJ2-1; unclear D gene. V shed 1 base and J shed 15 bases, with 10 bases lying between them. This CDR3 spans 11 amino acids. Looked up from germline, CDR1 is LGHNT and CDR2 is FRNRAP. CDR3 residues: CASGLEDVGFF. The DNA of the CDR3 is TGTGCTAGTGGTTTGGAGGATGTGGGGTTCTTC.

Only a few counts were recorded for this clone. The chain uses TRBV29-1 and TRBJ2-6, with no clear D. The V gene's germline CDR1 is SQVTM and CDR2 ANQGSEA. This CDR3 has 12 amino acids. V was cut by 2 bases and J by 3 bases, with 2 bases left in between. The CDR3 protein is CSVESGANVLTF. The CDR3 DNA reads TGCAGCGTTGAAAGTGGGGCCAACGTCCTGACTTTC.

CDR3 bases: TGCGCCAGCAGCGACGGGATTCTCCAAGAGACCCAGTACTTC. Its protein product is CASSDGILQETQYF. The chain employs TRBV5-1 and TRBJ2-5; tentatively, D is TRBD2 (5 bases). This CDR3 region has 14 residues. CDR1 is SGHRS and CDR2 is YFSETQ in the germline V gene. The ends were cut back, 4 bases at V and 1 base at J, with 11 bases in the middle.

The V and J genes are TRBV9 and TRBJ2-2; 11 bases line up with TRBD2. CDR3 length equals 17 residues. The V gene end was trimmed by 1 base and the J gene end by 0 bases; junction bases not matched to a gene: 2. CDR1 and CDR2 from the germline V gene are SGDLS and YYNGEE. The CDR3 DNA sequence: TGTGCCAGCAGCGTAACTAGCGGGGGTGCGAACACCGGGGAGCTGTTTTTT. Translation: CASSVTSGGANTGELFF.

The genes are TRBV5-1 and TRBJ2-2; 11 bases align to TRBD1. Looked up from germline, CDR1 is SGHRS and CDR2 is YFSETQ. The V and J ends lost 4 bases and 6 bases, in that order; junction bases with no gene match: 11. The CDR3 length is 17 residues. The CDR3 DNA sequence: TGCGCCAGCAGCCGACCCCCCGGACAGGGGGCGGCCGGGGAGCTGTTTTTT. Its translation is CASSRPPGQGAAGELFF.

This clone was found once. This chain connects TRBV7-6 to TRBJ2-5; perhaps D is TRBD1 or TRBD2 (6 bases each). V gave up 3 bases and J gave up 4 bases, with 15 bases separating them. Germline values: CDR1 SGHVS, CDR2 FNYEAQ. The CDR3 has 15 amino acids. DNA of the CDR3: TGTGCCAGCAGCTTGATCCAGGGGACTCGAGAGACCCAGTACTTC. It yields the protein CASSLIQGTRETQYF.

This clone occurred once. V usage is TRBV6-6 and J usage is TRBJ1-1, with D uncertain. Germline V lookup: CDR1 MNHNY, CDR2 SVGAGI (reference sequence). The CDR3 spans 12 residues. The V end lost 6 bases, the J end lost 3 bases, and 8 bases lay between the germline ends. The chain's CDR3 is CASSHGHTEAFF. DNA for the CDR3: TGTGCCAGCAGCCACGGGCACACTGAAGCTTTCTTT.

The CDR3 DNA reads TGCAGCGTTGAAGGGTTTGGGTCTAGCGGGCGGACGGGGGGTTGGAAAGAGACCCAGTACTTC. Amino acid sequence: CSVEGFGSSGRTGGWKETQYF. The V call is TRBV29-1, the J call TRBJ2-5, with TRBD2 matching 8 bases. Germline lookup yields CDR1 SQVTM and CDR2 ANQGSEA. CDR3 size: 21 residues. The V segment lost 1 base and the J segment 3 bases; nucleotides outside the gene matches: 25.

The chain joins TRBV5-1 to TRBJ2-3, with D perhaps matching TRBD1 (5 bases). Germline V gene lookup returns CDR1 SGHRS and CDR2 YFSETQ. CDR3 length equals 15 residues. The ends were cut back, 7 bases at V and 2 bases at J, with 17 bases in the middle. The CDR3 DNA follows: TGCGCCAGCTCCAATTACGGACAAAACACAGATACGCAGTATTTT. It specifies CASSNYGQNTDTQYF.

This clone has just a few counts. J is TRBJ1-5 and V is TRBV19; unclear D gene. The germline V and J ends were trimmed by 3 bases and 4 bases, with 7 bases remaining between them. The germline CDR1 and CDR2 sequences are LNHDA and SQIVND (reference sequence). The CDR3 is made up of 13 amino acids. The CDR3 loop reads CASSIGANQPQHF. CDR3 coding DNA: TGTGCCAGTAGTATCGGAGCGAATCAGCCCCAGCATTTT.

The rearrangement uses TRBV5-5 and TRBJ2-7; D might be TRBD1 (6 bases). This CDR3 has 13 amino acids. Trimming stripped 4 bases from V and 2 bases from J, with 10 bases between. Germline V gene lookup returns CDR1 SGHKS and CDR2 YYEKEE (reference sequence). The CDR3 spells CASSPGTTYEQYF. In DNA, the CDR3 is TGTGCCAGCAGCCCCGGGACAACCTACGAGCAGTACTTC.

The J gene is TRBJ2-2, the V gene TRBV14; 8 positions match TRBD2. J gave up 3 bases and V 0 bases, and 12 bases lay outside the gene matches. Germline CDR1 and CDR2: SGHDN and FVKESK. The CDR3 is 19 amino acids. As DNA, the CDR3 is TGTGCCAGCAGCCAAGATCCCCCCCAACTAGCGGAGGACACCGGGGAGCTGTTTTTT. Protein: CASSQDPPQLAEDTGELFF.

The chain has TRBV29-1 and TRBJ2-7, with D perhaps assigned TRBD1 or TRBD2 (6 bases each). This CDR3 is built from 14 residues. Germline CDR1 and CDR2: SQVTM and ANQGSEA. Trimming took 0 bases from V and 5 from J, leaving 14 bases between them. This CDR3 reads CSVEDQAGGHEQYF. CDR3 nucleotide sequence: TGCAGCGTTGAAGATCAAGCCGGGGGCCACGAGCAGTACTTC.

V usage is TRBV4-1 and J usage is TRBJ1-1, with D possibly matching TRBD1 (5 bases). The CDR3 sequence is 14 residues long. The ends were cut back, 4 bases at V and 5 bases at J, with 14 bases in the middle. Germline V gene data show CDR1 as MGHRA and CDR2 as YSYEKL. CDR3 loop: CASSLGGGKTEAFF. The DNA of the CDR3 is TGCGCCAGCAGCCTCGGGGGAGGGAAGACTGAAGCTTTCTTT.

V is TRBV9 and J is TRBJ2-3; 9 bases line up with TRBD2. The CDR3 spans 15 residues. Looked up from germline, CDR1 is SGDLS and CDR2 is YYNGEE. Unmatched junction bases numbered 0, after V lost 0 bases and J lost 1 base. The CDR3 is CASSVGTSGTDTQYF. As DNA, the CDR3 is TGTGCCAGCAGCGTAGGGACTAGCGGCACAGATACGCAGTATTTT. The complete variable domain, with remaining parts taken from reference TRBV9 and TRBJ2-3, reads DSGVTQTPKHLITATGQRVTLRCSPRSGDLSVYWYQQSLDQGLQFLIQYYNGEERAKGNILERFSAQQFPDLHSELNLSSLELGDSALYFCASSVGTSGTDTQYFGPGTRLTVL.

For the CDR3, the DNA is TGTGCCAGCATAATTCTGAGCGGCAGCTCCTACGAGCAGTACTTC. It is translated as CASIILSGSSYEQYF. The rearrangement uses TRBV6-1 and TRBJ2-7; a weak D match, TRBD2 (5 bases). V dropped 7 bases and J dropped 0 bases, with 16 bases sitting between them. CDR1 and CDR2 from the germline V gene are MNHNS and SASEGT. CDR3 length: 15 residues.

V gene TRBV28 combines with J gene TRBJ1-2, with D perhaps TRBD1 (5 bases). The germline CDR1 and CDR2 sequences are MDHEN and SYDVKM. This CDR3 region has 13 residues. The V end lost 3 bases, the J end lost 3 bases, and 8 bases lay between the germline ends. This CDR3 is CASSFATDYGYTF. The CDR3 DNA reads TGTGCCAGCAGTTTCGCGACAGACTATGGCTACACCTTC.